The 18 T cell receptor beta chains below come from one sample, sequenced in a study of cytomegalovirus exposure and HLA in healthy donors. It was with 60 Vbeta and 13 Jbeta primers that the PCR ran. Using immunoSEQ multiplex PCR, the repertoire was profiled, and TCRdb retains in-frame clones only, with some absent. The profile shows 120,000 to 150,000 clones, about 79% of them singletons. Sequenced: PBMCs. The source of these receptors is a woman aged 30 to 39 in good health and CMV-seronegative.

The table lists this clone with a count of one. The chain uses TRBV2 and TRBJ1-1; unclear D gene. The CDR3 length is 14 residues. Per the germline V gene, CDR1 is SNHLY and CDR2 is FYNNEI. V dropped 7 bases and J dropped 2 bases, with 14 bases sitting between them. CDR3 amino acids: CASKEGKGNTEAFF. CDR3 bases: TGTGCCAGCAAGGAGGGTAAAGGTAACACTGAAGCTTTCTTT.

This rearrangement joins TRBV6-5 to TRBJ1-2; 7 bases map to TRBD1. With 6 bases clipped from V and 5 bases from J, the junction kept 6 bases outside the gene matches. Germline-derived CDR1 and CDR2 are MNHEY and SVGAGI. This CDR3 has 13 amino acids. Here the CDR3 reads CASSPDRDYGYTF. CDR3 nucleotides: TGTGCCAGCAGCCCAGACAGGGATTATGGCTACACCTTC.

This rearrangement joins TRBV9 to TRBJ1-5; the match to TRBD1 covers 9 bases. The V gene's germline CDR1 is SGDLS and CDR2 YYNGEE. The CDR3 contains 14 residues. J was trimmed by 2 bases and V by 3 bases; bases with no gene match: 0. The CDR3 reads CASSGTGGNQPQHF. CDR3 nucleotide sequence: TGTGCCAGCAGCGGGACAGGGGGCAATCAGCCCCAGCATTTT.

The chain combines TRBV5-6 with TRBJ1-3, with 9 bases matching TRBD1. The V gene end was trimmed by 5 bases and the J gene end by 0 bases; junction bases not matched to a gene: 3. There are 15 residues in the CDR3. CDR1 is SGHDT and CDR2 is YYEEEE in the germline V gene. CDR3 in DNA: TGTGCCAGCAGTTGGGACAGGGACTCTGGAAACACCATATATTTT. Its translation is CASSWDRDSGNTIYF.

V gene TRBV11-2 combines with J gene TRBJ1-3, with D possibly TRBD1 on 6 matching bases. V dropped 4 bases and J dropped 0 bases, with 10 bases sitting between them. The CDR3 covers 15 residues. Germline V CDR1 and CDR2: SGHAT, FQNNGV. The CDR3 loop reads CASSSGQLSGNTIYF. The DNA of the CDR3 is TGTGCCAGCAGCTCCGGACAGCTCTCTGGAAACACCATATATTTT.

The chain carries TRBV30 and TRBJ1-2; TRBD1 is a possible D gene (5 bases). This CDR3 comprises 11 residues. The ends were cut back, 4 bases at V and 8 bases at J, with 11 bases in the middle. Germline V gene sequence: CDR1 GTSNPN, CDR2 SVGIG (reference sequence). CDR3 coding DNA: TGTGCCTGGAAGGACGGGGGAGGCTACACCTTC. This encodes CAWKDGGGYTF.

Turning to this clone: The junction and the germline gene differ at one end; a read error may be behind it. The rearrangement uses TRBV7-7 and TRBJ1-1; no clear D gene. The germline V gene encodes CDR1 SSHAT and CDR2 FNYEAQ (reference sequence). The CDR3 contains 13 residues. CDR3 sequence (DNA): TGTGCTAGCAGCTTAGAGCAAGACACTGAAGCTTTCTTT. Translated, it gives CASSLEQDTEAFF.

This chain connects TRBV4-3 to TRBJ2-7; 7 nucleotides align to TRBD2. Looked up from germline, CDR1 is LGHNA and CDR2 is YSLEER. J was trimmed by 7 bases and V by 0 bases; bases with no gene match: 3. The CDR3 runs 13 residues. CDR3 region: CASSQDPGGEQYF. The CDR3 bases are TGCGCCAGCAGCCAAGATCCCGGGGGGGAGCAGTACTTC.

The genes are TRBV4-1 and TRBJ1-2, with TRBD1 as a possible D gene (5 bases). V lost 5 bases and J lost 3, with 16 bases in between. Per germline, CDR1 MGHRA and CDR2 YSYEKL. The CDR3 covers 15 residues. The CDR3 sequence is CASSSIGRGDYGYTF. The CDR3 region has the DNA TGCGCCAGCAGCTCAATCGGTCGGGGGGACTATGGCTACACCTTC.

The V gene is TRBV5-1, the J gene TRBJ1-5; 8 bases match TRBD1. Germline V gene data show CDR1 as SGHRS and CDR2 as YFSETQ. Trimming at V came to 4 bases and at J to 6 bases, leaving 15 bases not matched to a gene. The CDR3 contains 17 residues. The CDR3 DNA is TGCGCCAGCAGCAGGAATTTTGACAGGGGCGCTGGTCAGCCCCAGCATTTT. Residues: CASSRNFDRGAGQPQHF.

The chain couples TRBV5-1 to TRBJ2-1; TRBD1 might be the D (5 bases). V gave up 0 bases and J gave up 6 bases, with 7 bases separating them. Germline V gene data show CDR1 as SGHRS and CDR2 as YFSETQ. The CDR3 sequence is 13 residues long. CDR3 in amino acids: CASSLGGFNEQFF. CDR3 in DNA: TGCGCCAGCAGCTTGGGGGGCTTCAATGAGCAGTTCTTC.

V and J are TRBV7-2 and TRBJ2-7; possible D gene TRBD1, 6 bases. Trimming took 3 bases from V and 7 from J, leaving 10 bases between them. The germline CDR1 and CDR2 sequences are SGHTA and FQGNSA. CDR3 length: 12 residues. CDR3 loop: CASSLDRREQYF. The CDR3, as DNA: TGTGCCAGCAGCTTGGACAGAAGGGAGCAGTACTTC.

The V and J genes are TRBV5-1 and TRBJ2-3, with D possibly TRBD1 on 6 matching bases. Per germline, CDR1 SGHRS and CDR2 YFSETQ. V was pared by 0 bases and J by 1 base, with 9 bases between. The CDR3 runs 15 residues. The CDR3 sequence is CASSLVGAGTDTQYF. In DNA form, the CDR3 reads TGCGCCAGCAGCTTGGTGGGGGCCGGCACAGATACGCAGTATTTT.

This clone came up once. V gene TRBV6-4 combines with J gene TRBJ2-2, with a tentative D call TRBD1 (5 bases). V gave up 0 bases and J gave up 3 bases, with 11 bases separating them. This CDR3 has 16 amino acids. Germline V gives CDR1 MRHNA, CDR2 SNTAGT. The CDR3 here is CASSDSGQGYTGELFF. DNA of the CDR3: TGTGCCAGCAGTGACTCAGGGCAGGGCTACACCGGGGAGCTGTTTTTT.

The chain employs TRBV5-8 and TRBJ2-5, with D perhaps TRBD2 (5 bases). The CDR3 has 15 amino acids. The germline CDR1 and CDR2 sequences are SGHTS and YDEGEE. V lost 4 bases and J 2 bases, leaving 15 bases between the germline ends. The chain's CDR3 is CASSRGRGPQETQYF. The CDR3, as DNA: TGTGCCAGCAGCCGAGGTAGAGGGCCGCAAGAGACCCAGTACTTC.

The chain employs TRBV30 and TRBJ1-5; D is ambiguous. Per the germline V gene, CDR1 is GTSNPN and CDR2 is SVGIG (reference sequence). V dropped 5 bases and J dropped 2 bases, with 10 bases sitting between them. This CDR3 region has 13 residues. The chain's CDR3 is CAWSTSGNQPQHF. DNA of the CDR3: TGTGCCTGGTCAACTAGCGGCAATCAGCCCCAGCATTTT.

This clone appeared a few times. The chain combines TRBV10-2 with TRBJ2-3, with 10 bases identical to TRBD2. The CDR3 spans 15 residues. The junction had 8 bases not matched to a gene; V was cut back by 7 bases and J by 4 bases. Per the germline V gene, CDR1 is WSHSY and CDR2 is SAAADI. Written as DNA, the CDR3 is TGCGCCAGCACGAGAAGCGGGGGGGGCGCAGATACGCAGTATTTT. As protein: CASTRSGGGADTQYF.

This clone occurred once. The chain recombines TRBV6-1 with TRBJ1-5, with D hard to call. V lost 4 bases to trimming and J lost 6 bases, with 16 bases between them. The CDR3 is made up of 15 amino acids. Germline loops: CDR1 MNHNS, CDR2 SASEGT. CDR3 sequence reads: CASSGVGRGSQPQHF. The CDR3 DNA sequence: TGTGCCAGCAGTGGTGTGGGCCGGGGTAGTCAGCCCCAGCATTTT.